The 25 T cell receptor beta chains reported below all come from one sample, sequenced in a study of early T cells in non-severe SARS-CoV-2 infection. TCRdb analysed the 5' RACE reads with MiXCR anew, one entry per CDR3 protein. The repertoire holds 70,000 to 90,000 distinct CDR3 sequences, with about 14% as singletons. What was sequenced was whole blood. These receptors all stem from an adult who was a healthcare worker with PCR-confirmed SARS-CoV-2 infection or an uninfected control (not recorded which).

The sample holds a few counts of this clonotype. This sequence joins TRBV12-3 or TRBV12-4 and TRBJ2-5; the D gene is possibly TRBD2 (6 bases). The CDR3 totals 15 residues. V was clipped by 4 bases and J by 7 bases, with 19 bases between them. In nucleotides, the CDR3 is TGTGCCAGCAGTTCCTCGCGACTAGGTCCAGGGACCCAGTACTTC. Translated, it gives CASSSSRLGPGTQYF.

This clonotype was seen a handful of times. This chain links TRBV6-1 with TRBJ1-3, with no clear D. V lost 7 bases to trimming and J lost 1 base, with 5 bases between them. CDR3 length equals 12 residues. In germline, CDR1 is MNHNS, CDR2 SASEGT. The chain's CDR3 is CASNRSGNTIYF. The CDR3 DNA is TGTGCCAGCAACAGATCTGGAAACACCATATATTTT.

This clonotype was picked up many times. This chain uses TRBV30 with TRBJ1-1, with a weak D call TRBD1 (6 bases). Germline CDR1 is GTSNPN and CDR2 is SVGIG (reference sequence). This CDR3 is built from 13 residues. V was clipped by 5 bases and J by 6 bases, with 16 bases between them. For the CDR3, the DNA is TGTGCCTGGGGTCTGGGGGCGGGGGCTGAAGCTTTCTTT. Protein sequence: CAWGLGAGAEAFF.

The chain couples TRBV4-2 to TRBJ2-1, with TRBD2 identical over 7 bases. V was clipped by 0 bases and J by 0 bases; unmatched bases: 5. The CDR3 covers 17 residues. Germline CDR1 LGHNA, CDR2 YNFKEQ. DNA for the CDR3: TGTGCCAGCAGCCAAGATCCGCGGGAGTCCTCCTACAATGAGCAGTTCTTC. Its protein product is CASSQDPRESSYNEQFF.

The chain recombines TRBV14 with TRBJ2-1; D may be TRBD2 (5 bases). Germline V lookup: CDR1 SGHDN, CDR2 FVKESK. V lost 6 bases and J lost 3, with 15 bases in between. This CDR3 has 15 amino acids. The CDR3 nucleotides read TGTGCCAGCAGTCAATTCGCGGGCTTCTACAATGAGCAGTTCTTC. Its translation: CASSQFAGFYNEQFF.

The genes are TRBV7-9 and TRBJ2-3; D unresolved. The V gene lost 4 bases and the J gene lost 6 bases, with 14 bases spanning the gap. Germline V gives CDR1 SEHNR, CDR2 FQNEAQ (reference sequence). This CDR3 is built from 14 residues. CDR3 sequence (DNA): TGTGCCAGCAGCTACGGCTCCGGAATGGATACGCAGTATTTT. The encoded protein is CASSYGSGMDTQYF.

This clonotype has only a few counts. The rearrangement joins TRBV29-1 to TRBJ2-2; 8 bases agree with TRBD2. This CDR3 is built from 18 residues. Germline V CDR1 and CDR2: SQVTM, ANQGSEA. The J segment lost 4 bases and the V segment lost 3 bases, leaving 16 bases of the junction unmatched. CDR3 sequence: CSVDAGAPLAGGTGELFF. DNA of the CDR3: TGCAGCGTTGATGCCGGGGCCCCCCTCGCGGGAGGCACCGGGGAGCTGTTTTTT.

The chain carries TRBV27 and TRBJ2-3; 10 bases fit TRBD2. From germline, CDR1 is MNHEY and CDR2 SMNVEV (reference sequence). Germline trimming cut 5 bases from V and 1 base from J; bases unmatched to any gene: 6. The CDR3 length is 16 residues. Here the CDR3 reads CASSILAGGGTDTQYF. CDR3 bases: TGTGCCAGCAGTATATTAGCGGGGGGTGGCACAGATACGCAGTATTTT.

This chain uses TRBV5-1 with TRBJ1-4, with unresolved D. Germline V lookup: CDR1 SGHRS, CDR2 YFSETQ. The V gene lost 0 bases and the J gene lost 7 bases, with 10 bases spanning the gap. CDR3 length equals 14 residues. CDR3 sequence reads: CASSLEYVGEKLFF. The CDR3 nucleotides are TGCGCCAGCAGCTTGGAATACGTGGGTGAAAAACTGTTTTTT.

The sample holds many counts of this clonotype. The chain carries TRBV21-1 and TRBJ2-4; the table's D gene call, TRBD1, was not cross checked with the DNA. TRBV21-1 counts as a pseudogene. CDR3 length equals 17 residues. CDR3 DNA sequence: TGTGCCAGCAGCAAACGGGGACAGGGGGGCGGCAAAAACATTCAGTACTTC. It specifies CASSKRGQGGGKNIQYF.

This clonotype came up many times. The gene calls are TRBV12-3 or TRBV12-4 and TRBJ2-2; 10 positions match TRBD1. J gave up 6 bases and V 5 bases, and 3 bases lay outside the gene matches. There are 14 residues in the CDR3. The CDR3 DNA follows: TGTGCCAGCAGTGGACAGGGGGGGGCCGGGGAGCTGTTTTTT. Protein: CASSGQGGAGELFF.

This chain joins TRBV27 and TRBJ2-7; D is possibly TRBD2 (5 bases). V was cut by 3 bases and J by 2 bases, with 14 bases left in between. The germline V gene encodes CDR1 MNHEY and CDR2 SMNVEV (reference sequence). The CDR3 covers 15 residues. The CDR3 region has the DNA TGTGCCAGCAGTTTGGCGGGTGAGTGGCCCTACGAGCAGTACTTC. It yields the protein CASSLAGEWPYEQYF.

At least ten counts were recorded for this clonotype. Germline is not matched at one junction end, which may reflect a read error. V usage is TRBV7-9 and J usage is TRBJ2-7, with unresolved D. The CDR3 sequence is 11 residues long. Germline V CDR1 and CDR2: SEHNR, FQNEAQ (reference sequence). The CDR3: CASSLVYEQYF. CDR3 in DNA: TGCGCCAGCAGCTTAGTATACGAGCAGTACTTC.

The J gene is TRBJ1-1, the V gene TRBV11-3; maybe TRBD1 (5 bases). Germline lookup yields CDR1 SGHNT and CDR2 YENEEA. This CDR3 has 15 amino acids. V gave up 5 bases and J gave up 7 bases, with 20 bases separating them. The chain's CDR3 is CASSRTRLAGDEAFF. Written as DNA, the CDR3 is TGTGCCAGCAGCCGCACACGGCTGGCGGGGGATGAAGCTTTCTTT.

Many counts were recorded for this clonotype. V usage is TRBV21-1 and J usage is TRBJ1-1; the table's D call, TRBD1, has no DNA check behind it. TRBV21-1 is a documented pseudogene. CDR3 length equals 16 residues. The CDR3 spells CASSKAKDRGYTEAFF. DNA of the CDR3: TGTGCCAGCAGCAAAGCGAAGGACAGGGGTTACACTGAAGCTTTCTTT.

This clonotype was counted only a few times. The chain employs TRBV9 and TRBJ2-1; 10 bases are shared with TRBD2. CDR3 length equals 17 residues. Per germline, CDR1 SGDLS and CDR2 YYNGEE. V trimming: 4 bases; J trimming: 0 bases; junction bases outside the gene matches: 7. CDR3 nucleotide sequence: TGTGCCAGCAGCTCGAGGACTAGCGGAAGCTCCTACAATGAGCAGTTCTTC. Translating it yields CASSSRTSGSSYNEQFF.

J is TRBJ1-1 and V is TRBV6-6; no firm D call. V was shortened by 2 bases and J by 5 bases, with 15 bases between the two germline ends. This CDR3 has 15 residues. Germline V CDR1 and CDR2: MNHNY, SVGAGI (reference sequence). CDR3 nucleotide sequence: TGTGCCAGCAGTTACCCAACAGTAGAGGTTACTGAAGCTTTCTTT. Amino acids: CASSYPTVEVTEAFF.

This clonotype has just a few counts. The chain recombines TRBV11-2 with TRBJ2-3, with a weak D call TRBD1 (5 bases). The length of the CDR3 is 16 residues. Trimming left V 1 base short and J 2 bases short, with 13 bases between. Germline-derived CDR1 and CDR2 are SGHAT and FQNNGV. Written as DNA, the CDR3 is TGTGCCAGCAGCTTAGGGGTGGGGCAGCCCACAGATACGCAGTATTTT. This translates into CASSLGVGQPTDTQYF.

This clonotype was seen a few times. V usage is TRBV20-1 and J usage is TRBJ1-5; D is unresolved. Germline assignment: CDR1 DFQATT and CDR2 SNEGSKA (reference sequence). V dropped 4 bases and J dropped 0 bases, with 10 bases sitting between them. This CDR3 is built from 14 residues. The CDR3 region is CSAKGADSNQPQHF. In DNA, the CDR3 is TGCAGTGCTAAAGGAGCTGATAGCAATCAGCCCCAGCATTTT.

This clonotype was counted a few times. The chain carries TRBV4-2 and TRBJ2-1; TRBD2 matches at 8 bases. With V trimmed by 6 bases and J by 3 bases, 7 bases remained unmatched. Germline V gives CDR1 LGHNA, CDR2 YNFKEQ. The CDR3 totals 15 residues. The CDR3 region is CASRSTGTSYNEQFF. CDR3 DNA sequence: TGTGCCAGCAGATCCACCGGGACTAGCTACAATGAGCAGTTCTTC.

This clonotype was detected only a few times. The chain carries TRBV29-1 and TRBJ2-7; D is unclear. The length of the CDR3 is 11 residues. The germline gives CDR1 SQVTM, CDR2 ANQGSEA. With 5 bases removed from V and 2 bases from J, the gap between germline ends came to 7 bases. The CDR3 here is CSVTVTYEQYF. The CDR3 DNA follows: TGCAGCGTTACAGTTACCTACGAGCAGTACTTC.

A few counts support this clonotype. The CDR3 DNA reads TGTGCCAGCAGCTCAGACAGGGTTACAGATACGCAGTATTTT. Its translation: CASSSDRVTDTQYF. The chain combines TRBV11-2 with TRBJ2-3, with 7 bases lining up with TRBD1. CDR1 and CDR2 (germline): SGHAT, FQNNGV. The ends lost 4 bases at V and 3 bases at J; junction bases unmatched: 4. The CDR3 totals 14 residues.

This chain's CDR3 is CASSLVPNSPLHF. CDR3 bases: TGTGCCAGCAGCTTAGTCCCTAATTCACCCCTCCACTTT. The chain is built from TRBV7-9 and TRBJ1-6; D gene uncertain. V was shortened by 1 base and J by 6 bases, with 4 bases between the two germline ends. Germline CDR1 and CDR2: SEHNR and FQNEAQ (reference sequence). The CDR3 is 13 amino acids.

V usage is TRBV5-1 and J usage is TRBJ1-1; D gene uncertain. Germline V gene data show CDR1 as SGHRS and CDR2 as YFSETQ. The length of the CDR3 is 13 residues. Trimming removed 4 bases from V and 1 base from J, with 8 bases in between. CDR3 in amino acids: CASSIRENTEAFF. The CDR3, as DNA: TGCGCCAGCAGCATCCGGGAGAACACTGAAGCTTTCTTT.

This clonotype was observed a handful of times. This rearrangement joins TRBV30 to TRBJ1-1; the D is unclear. CDR3 length equals 12 residues. In germline, CDR1 is GTSNPN, CDR2 SVGIG (reference sequence). V lost 2 bases, J lost 3 bases, and 7 bases lay in between. The CDR3 protein is CAWSKGDTEAFF. CDR3 bases: TGTGCCTGGAGTAAGGGAGACACTGAAGCTTTCTTT.